The rows below give T cell receptor beta chains drawn from one sample of a study of response to subunit inactivated influenza vaccine. MiXCR, applied by TCRdb to the RT-PCR reads, yields one record per CDR3 protein. This table has about 700,000 distinct CDR3 sequences, approximately 13% appearing once. The starting material was PBMCs from blood, obtained 14 days before vaccination. Source of these receptors: a man aged 50-59 years who received an inactivated influenza vaccine. The CDR3 runs from the conserved cysteine through the conserved F or W. The D gene is left open where the match is weak. A clone size is listed for some rows: how often the clone was seen (once, few, many), or a class if it is expanded.

TRBJ2-5	few	TRBV5-1	-	TGCGCCAGCAGCTTCTCGACTGTCCAAGAGACCCAGTACTTC	CASSFSTVQETQYF
TRBJ2-5	-	TRBV29-1	TRBD1	TGCAGCGTTTGGACAGGAAAACAAGAGACCCAGTACTTC	CSVWTGKQETQYF
TRBJ2-1	many	TRBV20-1	-	TGCAGTCCATTGGACAATGAGCAGTTCTTC	CSPLDNEQFF
TRBJ2-5	-	TRBV20-1	TRBD1	TGCAGTGCCCCTCGCGGGACAGGGATGTTAGAGACCCAGTACTTC	CSAPRGTGMLETQYF
TRBJ2-5	-	TRBV25-1	TRBD1	TGTGCCAGCACCCCAGACAGGGGACGGGGAGAGACCCAGTACTTC	CASTPDRGRGETQYF
TRBJ1-2	few	TRBV29-1	-	TGCAGCGTTACAGATAACTATGGCTACACCTTC	CSVTDNYGYTF
TRBJ1-2	few	TRBV4-2	-	TGTGCCAGCAGCCCGGGGAGTTCTGGCTACACCTTC	CASSPGSSGYTF
TRBJ2-1	-	TRBV4-1	TRBD2	TGCGCCAGCAGCCGCGAGGGTTTGGCTAGCGGGATTCAGGAGCAGTTCTTC	CASSREGLASGIQEQFF
TRBJ1-6	-	TRBV20-1	TRBD1	TGCAGTGCTAGAGACCTCGGGACAGCACTTTCACCCCTCCACTTT	CSARDLGTALSPLHF
TRBJ2-5	-	TRBV20-1	TRBD1	TGCAGTGCTAGAGATAGGAACAGGGGAAGAGAGACCCAGTACTTC	CSARDRNRGRETQYF
TRBJ2-3	-	TRBV10-3	-	TGTGCCATCAGTGAGCGTCTTCCCGCCGGGACGCAGTATTTT	CAISERLPAGTQYF
TRBJ1-5	-	TRBV20-1	TRBD1	TGCAGTATCCGGACAGGGGGGGATCAGCCCCAGCATTTT	CSIRTGGDQPQHF
TRBJ2-2	few	TRBV19	-	TGTGCCAGTAGTATCCACGGGGAGCTGTTTTTT	CASSIHGELFF
TRBJ2-3	few	TRBV4-3	TRBD2	TGCGCCAGCAGCCAAGATGGGGCTAGCGGGGGTCCTAGCACAGATACGCAGTATTTT	CASSQDGASGGPSTDTQYF
TRBJ2-5	few	TRBV7-9	-	TGTGCCAGCAGCTCGGTACTGGGAGAGACCCAGTACTTC	CASSSVLGETQYF
TRBJ2-6	-	TRBV2	-	TGTGCCGGACGGGCGGACTCTGGGGCCAACGTCCTGACTTTC	CAGRADSGANVLTF
TRBJ2-5	-	TRBV7-2	-	TGTGCCAGCAGCTTATCGCAGACCCAGTACTTC	CASSLSQTQYF
TRBJ2-7	few	TRBV12-3/TRBV12-4	TRBD1	TGTGCCAGCAGTTTAACCCCGCCGGGCCACAGGGGATGGTACGAGCAGTACTTC	CASSLTPPGHRGWYEQYF
TRBJ2-5	few	TRBV7-9	TRBD2	TGTGCCAGCAGCTTACAGGGACTAGCCGGAGGGGAGACCCAGTACTTC	CASSLQGLAGGETQYF
TRBJ1-2	-	TRBV7-9	TRBD1	TGTGCCAGCAGCAATGACAGGGACTCGACCTATGGCTACACCTTC	CASSNDRDSTYGYTF
TRBJ2-7	-	TRBV6-2/TRBV6-3	TRBD2	TGTGCCAGCCGCTCTCCTAGCGGCTACGAGCAGTACTTC	CASRSPSGYEQYF
TRBJ1-6	-	TRBV6-5	-	TGTGCCAGCAGTTACGGTCCGGGCTCCTATAATTCACCCCTCCACTTT	CASSYGPGSYNSPLHF
TRBJ2-2	few	TRBV7-2	-	TGTGCCAGCAGCCTAAACCCCTCTATCGCGAACACCGGGGAGCTGTTTTTT	CASSLNPSIANTGELFF
TRBJ2-1	few	TRBV6-2/TRBV6-3	TRBD2	TGTGCCAGCAGTTACCCTAGCGGAGCCCTAGGCGATGAGCAGTTCTTC	CASSYPSGALGDEQFF
TRBJ2-1	few	TRBV6-1	-	TGTGCCACTCGGGAGAGGGGGTCCAATGAGCAGTTCTTC	CATRERGSNEQFF
TRBJ2-3	few	TRBV29-1	-	TGCAGCGTTGGGACACGAGAATTTGATACGCAGTATTTT	CSVGTREFDTQYF
TRBJ2-2	few	TRBV3-1	-	TGTGCCAGCAGCCCCCGGGCGAGAGGGGCTGGTGGCGGGGAGCTGTTTTTT	CASSPRARGAGGGELFF
TRBJ2-2	few	TRBV30	-	TGTGCCTGGAGTGGTGGTAGCTCGAACACCGGGGAGCTGTTTTTT	CAWSGGSSNTGELFF
TRBJ1-1	few	TRBV7-9	-	TGTGCCAGCAGCTTAGATACAGGAACTGCTGAAGCTTTCTTT	CASSLDTGTAEAFF
TRBJ1-1	few	TRBV5-1	-	TGCGCCAGCAGGGTAGGGTGGAGCACTGAAGCTTTCTTT	CASRVGWSTEAFF
TRBJ1-1	-	TRBV12-3/TRBV12-4	-	TGTGCCAGCAGTTTAAGCGGCTTTTGGGCGGACACTGAAGCTTTCTTT	CASSLSGFWADTEAFF
TRBJ2-1	few	TRBV4-1	TRBD2	TGCGCCAGCAGCCAATCCGCGGGAGCCTACAATGAGCAGTTCTTC	CASSQSAGAYNEQFF
TRBJ2-7	-	TRBV11-2	TRBD2	TGTGCCAGCAGCTCGTTGCGAGGGGGGACTAGCGGGAGGGCGTCCCCCTACGAGCAGTACTTC	CASSSLRGGTSGRASPYEQYF
TRBJ2-7	few	TRBV20-1	TRBD2	TGCAGTGCTAGTGGGACTAGACATACCTACGAGCAGTACTTC	CSASGTRHTYEQYF
TRBJ1-2	few	TRBV2	-	TGTGCCAGCAGTGACGGGTGGGACGGGCCGCGTTATAACTATGGCTACACCTTC	CASSDGWDGPRYNYGYTF
TRBJ2-5	many	TRBV15	-	TGTGCCACCAGCAACAGGGGAGGCCAAGAGACCCAGTACTTC	CATSNRGGQETQYF
TRBJ2-7	-	TRBV20-1	-	TGCAGTGTGACGGACATACAGAAAGCCTACGAGCAGTACTTC	CSVTDIQKAYEQYF
TRBJ2-2	-	TRBV5-1	-	TGCGCCAGCAGCTTGTCACCAGGGGAAGGGGAGCTGTTTTTT	CASSLSPGEGELFF
TRBJ1-3	many	TRBV6-1	TRBD1	TGTGCCAGCAGCCTCGGACAGGGGACTGGAAACACCATATATTTT	CASSLGQGTGNTIYF
TRBJ1-4	many	TRBV11-2	-	TGTGCCAGCAGCTTGGGGGGTCGGGCCAAAATAGATGCAACTAATGAAAAACTGTTTTTT	CASSLGGRAKIDATNEKLFF